This TCR beta chain was sequenced during a study of blood T cell repertoires in COVID-19. Produced via immunoSEQ multiplex PCR; TCRdb's table is partial and in-frame only. The profile shows around 310,000 clones, around 89% of them singletons. The trim removed 10 bases at V and 2 bases at J, leaving 9 bases unmatched. This CDR3 comprises 14 residues. Germline-derived CDR1 and CDR2 are ENHRY and SYGVKD. Sequencing input: peripheral blood. The chain recombines TRBV10-3 with TRBJ2-3; 7 nucleotides line up with TRBD1. This TCR derives from a woman aged 45-65 years with active or convalescent COVID-19. The CDR3 sequence: CATLRQGITDTQYF. The CDR3 DNA follows: TGTGCCACGCTACGACAGGGAATCACAGATACGCAGTATTTT.